The T cell receptor beta chain under discussion was sequenced for a study of cytomegalovirus exposure and HLA in healthy donors. Points from the study as a whole: The authors enumerated 150 to 200 TCR beta chains as linked to cytomegalovirus. Among TCR sequences, most were rare, though some public TCRs appeared in many donors. An apparent linkage of common viral pathogens to several of the most significant clusters emerged in a later analysis. Another analysis was done later, and it associated 16,951 TCR beta sequences with HLA alleles at 0.05 false discovery rate.

A word on this clone: The antigen remains unidentified.

PCR amplification relied on 60 Vbeta primers (plus 13 Jbeta primers). TCRdb keeps only in-frame clones here, not all; method: immunoSEQ multiplex PCR. Of about 170,000 clones listed, roughly 80% are singletons. J was trimmed by 1 base and V by 1 base; bases with no gene match: 2. CDR1 is LGHNT, CDR2 FRNRAP, per germline. The CDR3 has 15 residues. The source is a male donor in good health and CMV-seronegative. Sequencing was done on a sample of PBMCs. The chain couples TRBV12-5 to TRBJ1-1; TRBD1 aligns across 8 bases. The DNA for the CDR3 is TGTGCTAGTGGTTTGGGTGGGACAGGGAACACTGAAGCTTTCTTT. Amino acids: CASGLGGTGNTEAFF. Full variable domain (rest looked up from reference TRBV12-5 and TRBJ1-1): DARVTQTPRHKVTEMGQEVTMRCQPILGHNTVFWYRQTMMQGLELLAYFRNRAPLDDSGMPKDRFSAEMPDATLATLKIQPSEPRDSAVYFCASGLGGTGNTEAFFGQGTRLTVV.